This is a list of T cell receptor beta chains from one sample in a study of T-cell memory formation after mild COVID-19. Via MiXCR, TCRdb re-called the 5' RACE reads, giving one row per CDR3 protein. The sample includes tens of thousands of distinct CDR3 sequences, less than 8% of them seen just once. Sequenced material: PBMCs or a T cell subset sorted from them (not recorded which). The receptors shown here come from an adult woman who had mild COVID-19 (a few samples of this study predate the infection). Cell type and time point are not known. Both conserved end residues are part of each CDR3. A D gene is named only where the DNA matches it firmly. Rows may omit the clone size; those that give it use once, few, many or a size class.

d_call: TRBD1
v_call: TRBV12-3/TRBV12-4
j_call: TRBJ2-1
clone_size: many
cdr3_aa: CASSLDHRGGEQFF
cdr3_nt: TGTGCCAGCAGTTTGGACCACAGGGGCGGTGAGCAGTTCTTC

d_call: TRBD2
v_call: TRBV6-6
j_call: TRBJ2-3
clone_size: many
cdr3_aa: CASKRASGTDTQYF
cdr3_nt: TGTGCCAGCAAGAGAGCTAGCGGGACAGATACGCAGTATTTT

d_call: TRBD2
v_call: TRBV9
j_call: TRBJ2-2
clone_size: many
cdr3_aa: CASSVTLAGELSGELFF
cdr3_nt: TGTGCCAGCAGCGTAACCCTAGCGGGGGAGCTCTCCGGGGAGCTGTTTTTT

d_call: -
v_call: TRBV14
j_call: TRBJ2-2
clone_size: few
cdr3_aa: CASSPTGTQNTGELFF
cdr3_nt: TGTGCCAGCAGCCCCACCGGGACTCAGAACACCGGGGAGCTGTTTTTT

d_call: -
v_call: TRBV11-2
j_call: TRBJ2-3
clone_size: many
cdr3_aa: CASSFYLWSGGGTDTQYF
cdr3_nt: TGTGCCAGCAGCTTCTACTTATGGTCCGGCGGGGGCACAGATACGCAGTATTTT

d_call: -
v_call: TRBV2
j_call: TRBJ2-5
clone_size: few
cdr3_aa: CASTEGDLGQETQYF
cdr3_nt: TGTGCCAGCACCGAGGGTGATTTAGGACAAGAGACCCAGTACTTC

d_call: -
v_call: TRBV3-2
j_call: TRBJ2-7
clone_size: many
cdr3_aa: CASSQARDYEQYF
cdr3_nt: TGTGCCAGCAGCCAAGCCAGGGACTACGAGCAGTACTTC

d_call: -
v_call: TRBV2
j_call: TRBJ2-7
clone_size: many
cdr3_aa: CASRDGVRGYEQYF
cdr3_nt: TGTGCCAGCAGAGATGGAGTTAGGGGCTACGAGCAGTACTTC

d_call: TRBD2
v_call: TRBV20-1
j_call: TRBJ2-1
clone_size: many
cdr3_aa: CSARPLAGVYEQFF
cdr3_nt: TGCAGTGCGAGACCACTAGCGGGAGTCTATGAGCAGTTCTTC

d_call: TRBD1
v_call: TRBV7-2
j_call: TRBJ2-3
clone_size: many
cdr3_aa: CASSLAGQVTDTQYF
cdr3_nt: TGTGCCAGCAGCTTAGCAGGACAGGTCACAGATACGCAGTATTTT

d_call: -
v_call: TRBV6-5
j_call: TRBJ2-7
clone_size: many
cdr3_aa: CASSPVGPYEQYF
cdr3_nt: TGTGCCAGCAGCCCTGTAGGGCCCTACGAGCAGTACTTC

d_call: -
v_call: TRBV5-6
j_call: TRBJ2-5
clone_size: many
cdr3_aa: CASRPAGWETQYF
cdr3_nt: TGTGCCAGCAGGCCAGCGGGCTGGGAGACCCAGTACTTC

d_call: -
v_call: TRBV5-5
j_call: TRBJ2-7
clone_size: many
cdr3_aa: CASSRQLPGSYEQYF
cdr3_nt: TGTGCCAGCAGTAGGCAACTCCCAGGGTCCTACGAGCAGTACTTC

d_call: -
v_call: TRBV24-1
j_call: TRBJ1-1
clone_size: many
cdr3_aa: CATSDAREGDTEAFF
cdr3_nt: TGTGCCACCAGTGATGCCAGGGAGGGGGACACTGAAGCTTTCTTT

d_call: -
v_call: TRBV11-3
j_call: TRBJ2-2
clone_size: many
cdr3_aa: CASSPQGTKTGELFF
cdr3_nt: TGTGCCAGCAGCCCCCAGGGTACGAAAACCGGGGAGCTGTTTTTT

d_call: TRBD1
v_call: TRBV25-1
j_call: TRBJ1-2
clone_size: many
cdr3_aa: CASSAFEGGYYGYTF
cdr3_nt: TGTGCCAGCAGTGCGTTCGAAGGGGGCTACTATGGCTACACCTTC

d_call: TRBD2
v_call: TRBV5-1
j_call: TRBJ2-2
clone_size: many
cdr3_aa: CASSAPGTIFTGELFF
cdr3_nt: TGCGCCAGCAGCGCCCCCGGGACTATATTCACCGGGGAGCTGTTTTTT

d_call: -
v_call: TRBV7-2
j_call: TRBJ2-1
clone_size: -
cdr3_aa: CASSLGRLAEQFF
cdr3_nt: TGTGCCAGCAGCTTAGGTAGGTTGGCTGAGCAGTTCTTC

d_call: TRBD1
v_call: TRBV7-8
j_call: TRBJ2-5
clone_size: many
cdr3_aa: CASSTWTGGVETQYF
cdr3_nt: TGTGCCAGCAGCACCTGGACAGGAGGTGTGGAGACCCAGTACTTC

d_call: -
v_call: TRBV7-8
j_call: TRBJ2-7
clone_size: many
cdr3_aa: CASSLAGIFSEQYF
cdr3_nt: TGTGCCAGCAGCTTAGCGGGAATCTTTTCCGAGCAGTACTTC

d_call: -
v_call: TRBV6-2/TRBV6-3
j_call: TRBJ1-2
clone_size: -
cdr3_aa: CASSFVRTAIGYTF
cdr3_nt: TGTGCCAGCAGTTTTGTCCGGACTGCAATCGGCTACACCTTC

d_call: TRBD1
v_call: TRBV7-8
j_call: TRBJ2-1
clone_size: many
cdr3_aa: CASSLGDRGLKNEQFF
cdr3_nt: TGTGCCAGCAGCTTAGGGGACAGGGGTTTGAAAAATGAGCAGTTCTTC

d_call: -
v_call: TRBV6-4
j_call: TRBJ2-3
clone_size: many
cdr3_aa: CASSDSGGEADTQYF
cdr3_nt: TGTGCCAGCAGTGACTCTGGCGGGGAGGCAGATACGCAGTATTTT

d_call: -
v_call: TRBV7-2
j_call: TRBJ2-3
clone_size: many
cdr3_aa: CASSPVATTDTQYF
cdr3_nt: TGTGCCAGCAGCCCTGTAGCGACCACAGATACGCAGTATTTT

d_call: TRBD1
v_call: TRBV5-1
j_call: TRBJ2-1
clone_size: many
cdr3_aa: CASSLGTGDNEQFF
cdr3_nt: TGCGCCAGCAGCTTGGGGACAGGGGACAATGAGCAGTTCTTC

d_call: -
v_call: TRBV13
j_call: TRBJ2-1
clone_size: -
cdr3_aa: CASSLSNEQFF
cdr3_nt: TGTGCCAGCAGCTTATCCAATGAGCAGTTCTTC

d_call: -
v_call: TRBV7-6
j_call: TRBJ1-2
clone_size: -
cdr3_aa: CASSLGPGEGYGYTF
cdr3_nt: TGTGCCAGCAGCCTCGGTCCAGGGGAGGGCTATGGCTACACCTTC

d_call: -
v_call: TRBV10-3
j_call: TRBJ1-6
clone_size: many
cdr3_aa: CAISESGRGGSPLHF
cdr3_nt: TGTGCCATCAGTGAGAGTGGAAGGGGTGGTTCACCCCTCCACTTT

d_call: -
v_call: TRBV6-6
j_call: TRBJ2-1
clone_size: once
cdr3_aa: CAIGGAPYNEQFF
cdr3_nt: TGTGCCATCGGAGGGGCGCCTTACAATGAGCAGTTCTTC

d_call: -
v_call: TRBV7-8
j_call: TRBJ1-1
clone_size: many
cdr3_aa: CASSLVGGQEAFF
cdr3_nt: TGTGCCAGCAGCTTAGTCGGGGGGCAGGAAGCTTTCTTT

d_call: -
v_call: TRBV5-1
j_call: TRBJ2-7
clone_size: many
cdr3_aa: CASSLQASSYEQYF
cdr3_nt: TGCGCCAGCAGCTTGCAGGCTAGCTCCTACGAGCAGTACTTC

d_call: TRBD2
v_call: TRBV7-7
j_call: TRBJ2-7
clone_size: many
cdr3_aa: CASSFGLEDEQYF
cdr3_nt: TGTGCTAGCAGCTTCGGACTAGAGGACGAGCAGTACTTC

d_call: -
v_call: TRBV25-1
j_call: TRBJ2-3
clone_size: many
cdr3_aa: CASSEYRATSTDTQYF
cdr3_nt: TGTGCCAGCAGTGAATACAGAGCAACTAGCACAGATACGCAGTATTTT

d_call: -
v_call: TRBV6-5
j_call: TRBJ2-1
clone_size: -
cdr3_aa: CASSPGTPSSYNEQFF
cdr3_nt: TGTGCCAGCAGCCCCGGGACCCCGAGCTCCTACAATGAGCAGTTCTTC

d_call: TRBD2
v_call: TRBV7-9
j_call: TRBJ2-1
clone_size: many
cdr3_aa: CASSLSFAGGSYNEQFF
cdr3_nt: TGTGCCAGCAGCTTATCGTTTGCGGGGGGGTCCTACAATGAGCAGTTCTTC

d_call: -
v_call: TRBV5-1
j_call: TRBJ2-7
clone_size: many
cdr3_aa: CASSLGQGPPWEQYF
cdr3_nt: TGCGCCAGCAGCTTGGGGCAGGGCCCGCCCTGGGAGCAGTACTTC

d_call: -
v_call: TRBV10-3
j_call: TRBJ2-5
clone_size: many
cdr3_aa: CAISGWGQETQYF
cdr3_nt: TGTGCCATCAGTGGGTGGGGCCAGGAGACCCAGTACTTC

d_call: -
v_call: TRBV11-3
j_call: TRBJ2-7
clone_size: many
cdr3_aa: CASSLYGGYEQYF
cdr3_nt: TGTGCCAGCAGCTTATACGGGGGCTACGAGCAGTACTTC

d_call: -
v_call: TRBV2
j_call: TRBJ2-5
clone_size: many
cdr3_aa: CASSDVNQETQYF
cdr3_nt: TGTGCCAGCAGTGATGTCAACCAAGAGACCCAGTACTTC

d_call: TRBD2
v_call: TRBV5-5
j_call: TRBJ2-7
clone_size: many
cdr3_aa: CASSLASGDYEQYF
cdr3_nt: TGTGCCAGCAGTCTGGCTAGCGGGGACTACGAGCAGTACTTC

d_call: -
v_call: TRBV6-5
j_call: TRBJ1-1
clone_size: many
cdr3_aa: CASSYSVVGRSEAFF
cdr3_nt: TGTGCCAGCAGTTACTCGGTAGTAGGTCGAAGTGAAGCTTTCTTT

d_call: TRBD2
v_call: TRBV11-2
j_call: TRBJ2-5
clone_size: many
cdr3_aa: CASSWTSGGFQETQYF
cdr3_nt: TGTGCCAGCAGCTGGACTAGCGGGGGATTCCAAGAGACCCAGTACTTC

d_call: TRBD2
v_call: TRBV20-1
j_call: TRBJ2-1
clone_size: -
cdr3_aa: CSARVAGGPKFF
cdr3_nt: TGCAGTGCTAGAGTGGCGGGAGGACCGAAGTTCTTC

d_call: -
v_call: TRBV4-1
j_call: TRBJ2-7
clone_size: many
cdr3_aa: CASSQEWAGSYEQYF
cdr3_nt: TGCGCCAGCAGCCAAGAGTGGGCAGGGTCCTACGAGCAGTACTTC

d_call: -
v_call: TRBV29-1
j_call: TRBJ2-3
clone_size: many
cdr3_aa: CSVRLTDTDTQYF
cdr3_nt: TGCAGCGTGAGGCTGACGGACACAGATACGCAGTATTTT

d_call: -
v_call: TRBV27
j_call: TRBJ2-1
clone_size: many
cdr3_aa: CASSGFGSYNEQFF
cdr3_nt: TGTGCCAGCTCTGGATTCGGCTCCTACAATGAGCAGTTCTTC